The source of this T cell receptor beta chain is a study of CD8 T cells in Susac syndrome. While CD8+ and CD4+ T cells were isolated negatively, TEMRA cells were enriched by FACS. V lost 6 bases and J lost 4, with 15 bases in between. The germline gives CDR1 MNHEY, CDR2 SVGEGT. The CDR3 sequence is 14 residues long. After extraction with the RNeasy kit, about 0.5 to 1 ug of the RNA was reverse transcribed using random hexamers. Amplification of TCR beta CDR3 by immunoSEQ multiplex PCR spanned 54 Vbeta and 13 Jbeta. MiXCR was run by TCRdb on the immunoSEQ multiplex PCR reads, yielding one entry per CDR3 protein. The sample has about 130,000 distinct CDR3 sequences, 91% seen once; the top ten hold over 0.2%.

Sample: CD8+ T cells from PBMCs. This TCR came from a human donor with multiple sclerosis. The J gene is TRBJ1-1, the V gene TRBV6-2 or TRBV6-3; no clear D. The DNA of the CDR3 is TGTGCCAGCAGGGGAATAAAGGGAGGCACTGAAGCTTTCTTT. Translated, it gives CASRGIKGGTEAFF.